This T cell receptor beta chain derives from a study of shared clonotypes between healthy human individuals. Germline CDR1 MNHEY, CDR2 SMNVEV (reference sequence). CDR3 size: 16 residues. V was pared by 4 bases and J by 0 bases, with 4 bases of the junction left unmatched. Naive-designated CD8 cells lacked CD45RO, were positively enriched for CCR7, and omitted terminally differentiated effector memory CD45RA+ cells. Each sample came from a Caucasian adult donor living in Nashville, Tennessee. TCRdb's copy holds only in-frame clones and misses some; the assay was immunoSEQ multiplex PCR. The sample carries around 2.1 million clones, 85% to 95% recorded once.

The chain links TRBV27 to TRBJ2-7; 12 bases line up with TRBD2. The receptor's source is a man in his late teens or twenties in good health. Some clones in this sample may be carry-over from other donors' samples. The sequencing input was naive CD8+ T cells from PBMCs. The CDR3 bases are TGTGCCAGCAGTTCCCTAGCGGGAGGGACCTCCTACGAGCAGTACTTC. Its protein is CASSSLAGGTSYEQYF.